This entry lists 24 T cell receptor beta chains sequenced from one sample in a study. TCRdb used MiXCR to reprocess the 5' RACE reads, holding one entry per CDR3 protein. Of roughly 5,300 distinct CDR3 sequences in the sample, around 33% were seen once. Input material: memory CD4+ T cells sorted from blood. Subset denoted: memory CD4+ T cells, CD4+CD45RO+CD25-. The receptors were sampled from a female donor with breast cancer.

The chain has TRBV28 and TRBJ2-7, with 9 bases that match TRBD1. Germline trimming cut 4 bases from V and 1 base from J; bases unmatched to any gene: 5. The CDR3 loop spans 15 amino acids. Germline V lookup: CDR1 MDHEN, CDR2 SYDVKM. The CDR3 coding sequence is TGTGCCAGCAGTTCTCCCGGGACAGGGTCCTACGAGCAGTACTTC. Translated: CASSSPGTGSYEQYF. Variable domain in full (rest from reference TRBV28 and TRBJ2-7): DVKVTQSSRYLVKRTGEKVFLECVQDMDHENMFWYRQDPGLGLRLIYFSYDVKMKEKGDIPEGYSVSREKKERFSLILESASTNQTSMYLCASSSPGTGSYEQYFGPGTRLTVT.

This clonotype was found a few times. A clone one base away is much larger, so this may be a read error. V usage is TRBV5-1 and J usage is TRBJ2-1, with TRBD2 matching over 7 bases. This CDR3 is built from 14 residues. Germline trimming cut 5 bases from V and 9 bases from J; bases unmatched to any gene: 11. Germline V lookup: CDR1 SGHRS, CDR2 YFSETQ. CDR3 region: CASRGGSSGSEQFF. The CDR3 DNA is TGCGCCAGCAGGGGCGGGAGCTCAGGCAGTGAGCAGTTCTTC.

The rearrangement uses TRBV2 and TRBJ2-5; D ambiguous. Trimming pared 5 bases from V and 4 bases from J, leaving 14 bases between. The CDR3 is 14 amino acids. Germline values: CDR1 SNHLY, CDR2 FYNNEI. This CDR3 is CASSIEAPGETQYF. CDR3 coding DNA: TGTGCCAGCAGTATTGAGGCGCCCGGAGAGACCCAGTACTTC.

Turning to this clonotype: Germline and junction disagree at one end, which may indicate a read error. DNA of the CDR3: TGTGCCAGCAAAAAGGGACTAGATCGCACCGGGGAGCTGCTTTTT. This gives the protein CASKKGLDRTGELLF. The chain combines TRBV2 with TRBJ2-2; TRBD2 matches at 8 bases. Per germline, CDR1 SNHLY and CDR2 FYNNEI. This CDR3 comprises 15 residues. The whole variable domain, remainder taken from reference TRBV2 and TRBJ2-2, is EPEVTQTPSHQVTQMGQEVILRCVPISNHLYFYWYRQILGQKVEFLVSFYNNEISEKSEIFDDQFSVERPDGSNFTLKIRSTKLEDSAMYFCASKKGLDRTGELLFGEGSRLTVL.

On this clonotype: A much bigger clone sits one base away, suggesting this may be a read error. As the CDR3 is not closed by the conserved phenylalanine or tryptophan, this likely results from a read error. This rearrangement joins TRBV28 to TRBJ2-5, with a weak D call TRBD1 (6 bases). Germline CDR1 MDHEN, CDR2 SYDVKM. The CDR3 is 14 residues long. Trimming stripped 6 bases from V and 7 bases from J, with 18 bases between. The CDR3 here is CASSLVGQRGTQYL. The CDR3 nucleotides are TGTGCCAGCAGCTTAGTCGGACAGCGCGGGACCCAGTACCTC.

This chain links TRBV20-1 with TRBJ2-1, with 8 bases that match TRBD2. The CDR3 has 14 amino acids. V lost 6 bases to trimming and J lost 3 bases; unmatched junction nucleotides: 7. Per the germline V gene, CDR1 is DFQATT and CDR2 is SNEGSKA (reference sequence). CDR3 coding DNA: TGCAGTGCATTACTAGCGGCCGTCTACAATGAGCAGTTCTTC. It yields the protein CSALLAAVYNEQFF.

This clonotype was seen a handful of times. In DNA, the CDR3 is TGCAGTGCTAGAGATACGAGGAGGAAACGGGACATGTTCGTCTACGAGCAGTACTTC. It codes for CSARDTRRKRDMFVYEQYF. This chain uses TRBV20-1 with TRBJ2-7, with D perhaps matching TRBD1 (6 bases). The V and J ends lost 0 bases and 3 bases respectively, with 27 bases between them. Germline CDR1 and CDR2: DFQATT and SNEGSKA (reference sequence). The CDR3 is 19 residues long.

The chain uses TRBV4-2 and TRBJ2-1; 12 positions agree with TRBD2. Trimming cost V 1 base and J 6 bases; bases outside gene matches: 1. Germline CDR1 reads LGHNA; CDR2 reads YNFKEQ. The CDR3 totals 15 residues. For the CDR3, the DNA is TGTGCCAGCAGCCAAGGACTAGCGGGAGCCAATGAGCAGTTCTTC. Translated: CASSQGLAGANEQFF.

Details on this clonotype: The junction departs from germline at one end; a sequencing error may be responsible. This chain links TRBV29-1 with TRBJ2-7; 14 bases agree with TRBD2. This CDR3 contains 13 residues. The germline V gene has CDR1 SQVTM and CDR2 ANQGSEA. The chain's CDR3 is CSVGTSGGYEQYF. As DNA, the CDR3 is TGCAGCGTTGGGACTAGCGGGGGGTACGAGCAGTACTTT.

This clonotype was observed at least ten times. The chain recombines TRBV2 with TRBJ2-3; 9 positions match TRBD2. CDR1 is SNHLY and CDR2 is FYNNEI in the germline V gene. The CDR3 loop spans 14 amino acids. The V segment lost 7 bases and the J segment 5 bases; nucleotides outside the gene matches: 7. The CDR3 nucleotides read TGTGCCAGCAAGATGGCGGGAGGGGTAGATACGCAGTATTTT. It translates to CASKMAGGVDTQYF.

There are many counts of this clonotype. V is TRBV20-1 and J is TRBJ2-6, with D maybe TRBD2 (6 bases). The CDR3 has 17 amino acids. V was clipped by 3 bases and J by 3 bases, with 18 bases between them. The germline V gene encodes CDR1 DFQATT and CDR2 SNEGSKA (reference sequence). The CDR3 region has the DNA TGCAGTGCTAGTATGCGACTAGTGGTAGGTGGGGCCAACGTCCTGACTTTC. Translation: CSASMRLVVGGANVLTF.

This clonotype was seen a handful of times. V gene TRBV18 combines with J gene TRBJ2-7; unclear D gene. CDR1 is KGHSH and CDR2 is LQKENI in the germline V gene. The CDR3 runs 14 residues. The germline V and J ends were trimmed by 2 bases and 0 bases, with 8 bases remaining between them. The CDR3 here is CASSPGWISYEQYF. The CDR3 DNA reads as TGTGCCAGCTCACCAGGTTGGATCTCCTACGAGCAGTACTTC.

This clonotype is medium-sized within its sample. The chain is built from TRBV12-3 or TRBV12-4 and TRBJ2-5, with 14 positions matching TRBD2. V shed 4 bases and J 4 bases; nucleotides not matched to a gene: 17. The CDR3 contains 20 residues. This CDR3 is CASSSRTLTSGGAVLETQYF. The CDR3 DNA reads TGTGCCAGCAGTTCCCGTACCCTGACTAGCGGGGGGGCCGTTCTAGAGACCCAGTACTTC.

The chain joins TRBV7-9 to TRBJ2-1; D may be TRBD1 or TRBD2 (5 bases each). From germline, CDR1 is SEHNR and CDR2 FQNEAQ (reference sequence). Trimming removed 5 bases at V and 5 bases at J, with 19 bases between. The CDR3 is 16 amino acids. CDR3 nucleotide sequence: TGTGCCAGCAGCGGGACGACTCGGCTAGTCAACAATGAGCAGTTCTTC. This sequence encodes CASSGTTRLVNNEQFF.

This clonotype is deemed medium-sized (0.01 to 0.1%). V and J are TRBV27 and TRBJ2-3; 9 nucleotides match TRBD1. Germline lookup yields CDR1 MNHEY and CDR2 SMNVEV (reference sequence). The CDR3 contains 15 residues. J was trimmed by 6 bases and V by 10 bases; bases with no gene match: 14. The CDR3 loop reads CATKRRDRVRDTQYF. DNA of the CDR3: TGTGCCACCAAACGCCGGGACAGGGTACGGGATACGCAGTATTTT.

This clonotype has more than one count but fewer than ten. The chain combines TRBV7-2 with TRBJ2-3; a weak D match, TRBD1 (7 bases). The V end lost 5 bases, the J end lost 4 bases, and 16 bases lay between the germline ends. Germline CDR1 is SGHTA and CDR2 is FQGNSA. The length of the CDR3 is 15 residues. The CDR3 protein is CASSPTGTLSDTQYF. DNA of the CDR3: TGTGCCAGCAGCCCGACAGGGACTTTATCAGATACGCAGTATTTT.

The chain carries TRBV9 and TRBJ2-3, with 9 positions matching TRBD1. Per germline, CDR1 SGDLS and CDR2 YYNGEE. The V segment lost 4 bases and the J segment 5 bases; nucleotides outside the gene matches: 8. The CDR3 spans 15 residues. CDR3 nucleotide sequence: TGTGCCAGCAGCATAGGAGGACAGGGGCTAGATACGCAGTATTTT. Protein sequence: CASSIGGQGLDTQYF. The full variable domain, in which reference TRBV9 and TRBJ2-3 provide the parts outside the CDR3, is DSGVTQTPKHLITATGQRVTLRCSPRSGDLSVYWYQQSLDQGLQFLIQYYNGEERAKGNILERFSAQQFPDLHSELNLSSLELGDSALYFCASSIGGQGLDTQYFGPGTRLTVL.

This sequence joins TRBV7-9 and TRBJ1-5, with 7 bases that match TRBD1. This CDR3 region has 14 residues. Looked up from germline, CDR1 is SEHNR and CDR2 is FQNEAQ (reference sequence). Trimming removed 4 bases from V and 5 bases from J; junction bases left unmatched: 5. CDR3 sequence reads: CASSSTGSDQPQHF. The DNA of the CDR3 is TGTGCCAGCAGCTCGACAGGGTCGGATCAGCCCCAGCATTTT.

Worth noting for this clonotype: A much larger clone lies one base from this, so it may be a read error. The CDR3 here is CVSRAGTSNTEAFF. CDR3 nucleotides: TGCGTCAGCAGAGCCGGGACGTCCAACACTGAAGCTTTCTTT. J is TRBJ1-1 and V is TRBV5-1, with D perhaps TRBD1 (5 bases). CDR3 length: 14 residues. Germline CDR1 reads SGHRS; CDR2 reads YFSETQ. Drawing the rest from reference TRBV5-1 and TRBJ1-1, the complete variable domain is KAGVTQTPRYLIKTRGQQVTLSCSPISGHRSVSWYQQTPGQGLQFLFEYFSETQRNKGNFPGRFSGRQFSNSRSEMNVSTLELGDSALYLCVSRAGTSNTEAFFGQGTRLTVV.

As concerns this clonotype: It may be a read error: a sequence one base away is much more abundant. The chain has TRBV5-1 and TRBJ2-5; 7 nucleotides line up with TRBD1. V dropped 0 bases and J dropped 2; count of bases not matched to a gene: 7. This CDR3 spans 16 amino acids. Germline V gene sequence: CDR1 SGHRS, CDR2 YFSETQ. Here the CDR3 reads CASSLVPGGFQETQYF. CDR3 DNA: TGCGCCAGCAGCTTGGTTCCAGGGGGTTTTCAAGAGACCCAGTACTTC.

This clonotype was seen a few times. A much more abundant neighbour one base away suggests this may be a read error. The genes are TRBV5-1 and TRBJ1-4, with D unresolved. V was clipped by 0 bases and J by 7 bases, with 13 bases between them. This CDR3 contains 15 residues. Germline-derived CDR1 and CDR2 are SGHRS and YFSETQ. The CDR3 here is CASSLAGSRGEKLFF. CDR3 bases: TGCGCCAGCAGCTTGGCCGGGTCGCGTGGTGAAAAACTGTTTTTT.

This clonotype has just a few counts. A read error is possible here, since a much larger clone lies one base away. The chain has TRBV18 and TRBJ1-4; 10 bases map to TRBD1. This CDR3 comprises 18 residues. Trimming took 1 base from V and 7 from J; bases not matched to a gene: 12. The germline gives CDR1 KGHSH, CDR2 LQKENI. CDR3 coding DNA: TGTGCCAGCTCACCACGGGGACAGGGGTCCGGGACTGGTGAAAAACTGTTTTTT. Translated: CASSPRGQGSGTGEKLFF.

The sample holds many counts of this clonotype. The chain uses TRBV4-1 and TRBJ1-2; D perhaps matches TRBD1 (5 bases). This CDR3 region has 15 residues. V gave up 3 bases and J gave up 5 bases, with 16 bases separating them. The germline V gene has CDR1 MGHRA and CDR2 YSYEKL. Here the CDR3 reads CASSHGTTAAYGYTF. CDR3 bases: TGCGCCAGCAGCCATGGGACTACGGCGGCTTATGGCTACACCTTC.

The chain has TRBV27 and TRBJ2-7; maybe TRBD2 (6 bases). The CDR3 sequence is 13 residues long. CDR1 MNHEY and CDR2 SMNVEV come from the germline V gene (reference sequence). Trimming cost V 6 bases and J 5 bases, with 14 bases left between them. The DNA of the CDR3 is TGTGCCAGCAGGGAAACTAGCCGGCACGAGCAGTACTTC. It translates to CASRETSRHEQYF.